The 5 T cell receptor beta chains below all came from one sample that was sequenced in a study of beta chain features in type 1 diabetes. Since all of the isolated RNA was reverse transcribed, expressed TCRB transcripts were what got sequenced. TCRdb's copy holds only in-frame clones and misses some; the assay was immunoSEQ multiplex PCR. The sample gives roughly 330,000 clones, 9.5% to 11% of which show up once; roughly 0.016% is in the top ten. The sample consisted of naive CD4+ T cells from blood. The origin of the receptors is a woman in her twenties or thirties in good health.

This clone was observed a handful of times. The chain carries TRBV5-1 and TRBJ2-1; 7 positions agree with TRBD2. CDR1 and CDR2 from the germline V gene are SGHRS and YFSETQ. J gave up 8 bases and V 5 bases, and 16 bases lay outside the gene matches. The CDR3 has 16 residues. The DNA for the CDR3 is TGCGCCAGCAGGTGGTGGGAGGGCCGCCAGAGCTATGAGCAGTTCTTC. Its protein is CASRWWEGRQSYEQFF.

This clone was counted only a few times. J is TRBJ2-1 and V is TRBV15; the D gene is possibly TRBD2 (5 bases). CDR3 length: 12 residues. The germline V gene has CDR1 LNHNV and CDR2 YYDKDF (reference sequence). Trimming left V 3 bases short and J 9 bases short, with 9 bases between. The CDR3 DNA follows: TGTGCCACCAGCAGGGCTGAGGGTGAGCAGTTCTTC. Residues: CATSRAEGEQFF.

This clone was observed a handful of times. CDR3 amino acids: CASRPSGTGGYEQYF. As DNA, the CDR3 is TGTGCCAGCAGACCCTCCGGGACAGGGGGCTACGAGCAGTACTTC. V gene TRBV28 combines with J gene TRBJ2-7; 11 bases are a match to TRBD1. Germline V gene sequence: CDR1 MDHEN, CDR2 SYDVKM. V shed 6 bases, J shed 3 bases, and the junction held 7 bases outside the gene matches. The CDR3 is 15 amino acids.

This clone was counted between two and nine times. The same CDR3 is also encoded by other DNA sequences in this sample. The rearrangement links TRBV9 to TRBJ2-3; D is uncertain. The CDR3 length is 11 residues. V was clipped by 4 bases and J by 3 bases, with 3 bases between them. In germline, CDR1 is SGDLS, CDR2 YYNGEE. CDR3 in amino acids: CASSLTDTQYF. The CDR3 DNA reads as TGTGCCAGCAGCCTAACAGATACGCAGTATTTT.

This clone was counted only a few times. V and J are TRBV5-1 and TRBJ2-5, with D perhaps matching TRBD2 (6 bases). From germline, CDR1 is SGHRS and CDR2 YFSETQ. V was trimmed by 1 base and J by 4 bases, leaving 14 bases between them. This CDR3 is 15 amino acids long. The CDR3 is CASSLIGQAGETQYF. The CDR3 coding sequence is TGCGCCAGCAGCTTGATAGGACAAGCGGGAGAGACCCAGTACTTC.